These T cell receptor beta chains were read from a single sample in a study of T cells in Graves' hyperthyroidism and ophthalmopathy. TCRdb re-analysed the multiplex PCR reads in MiXCR, keeping a single row per CDR3 protein. The repertoire holds under 450,000 distinct CDR3 sequences, with 17% as singletons. The sequenced sample consisted of blood. Receptor source: a woman in her 30s with Graves' hyperthyroidism that later progressed to Graves' ophthalmopathy. Both conserved end residues are part of each CDR3. D genes are given only for firm matches.

>TRBV4-1|TRBJ2-2|.
CASSLIAPGELFF
>TRBV4-1|TRBJ1-1|TRBD1
CASSPGQDMNTEAFF
>TRBV27|TRBJ1-6|TRBD1
CASSLGQGPLSPLHF
>TRBV15|TRBJ2-5|.
CATSRDSGTQYF
>TRBV11-2|TRBJ1-2|.
CASTQDTRNYGYTF
>TRBV12-3/TRBV12-4|TRBJ2-5|.
CASKASGAQETQYF
>TRBV27|TRBJ1-4|.
CASSPIRGEKLFF
>TRBV6-1|TRBJ2-7|TRBD1
CASSRQTGQGTYEQYF
>TRBV15|TRBJ1-5|.
CATSRDFVRGSSNQPQHF
>TRBV15|TRBJ1-4|.
CATSRGRVGTNEKLFF
>TRBV18|TRBJ2-7|TRBD2
CASSPPASGMSREQYF
>TRBV20-1|TRBJ1-1|TRBD1
CSASRGNLNTEALF
>TRBV5-8|TRBJ2-6|TRBD1
CASSPWTGFSGANVLTF
>TRBV7-2|TRBJ2-5|TRBD2
CASSLGASGRARGETQYF
>TRBV28|TRBJ1-5|.
CASSLINQPQHF
>TRBV6-1|TRBJ1-3|TRBD1
CASSKAPGQGSPGNTIYF
>TRBV20-1|TRBJ2-4|TRBD2
CSAPPSGGIAKNIQYF
>TRBV4-1|TRBJ1-5|TRBD1
CASSQSGQGVGNQPQHF
>TRBV27|TRBJ1-5|TRBD1
CASMKGGLSNQPQHF
>TRBV25-1|TRBJ2-1|.
CATEGGGNEQSF
>TRBV5-5|TRBJ2-7|.
CASSLAVGDYEQYF
>TRBV6-2/TRBV6-3|TRBJ1-2|TRBD1
CASSKTGSDGYTF
>TRBV2|TRBJ1-2|.
CASSTSGPPGSYGYTF
>TRBV29-1|TRBJ2-2|.
CSVREGAGGLFF
>TRBV19|TRBJ2-1|.
CASITSNGNEQFF
>TRBV5-4|TRBJ2-7|TRBD1
CASSDGQGAYEQYF
>TRBV7-9|TRBJ1-2|TRBD1
CASSSTHTTGTGSYGYTF
>TRBV2|TRBJ2-7|.
CASSRQRGSYEQYF
>TRBV28|TRBJ1-2|TRBD1
CASHTGQGLGGYTF
>TRBV11-2|TRBJ2-1|TRBD2
CASSRTSGRAYNEQFF
>TRBV11-2|TRBJ2-5|TRBD2
CASSFSSGGQETQYF
>TRBV5-1|TRBJ2-7|.
CASRRTASYEQYF
>TRBV29-1|TRBJ1-2|TRBD1
CSVQQGAQDGYTF
>TRBV10-3|TRBJ2-1|TRBD1
CAIRFSAGGDRGSYNEQFF
>TRBV30|TRBJ2-6|.
CAWSAGAGANVLTF
>TRBV28|TRBJ2-1|TRBD2
CASSSQGGLAGDHIGEQFF
>TRBV27|TRBJ1-1|TRBD1
CASSHRDRGLVRHTEAFF
>TRBV20-1|TRBJ1-4|TRBD1
CSATSGTAIEKLFF
>TRBV12-3/TRBV12-4|TRBJ2-1|TRBD2
CASSRGGGNEQFF
>TRBV11-2|TRBJ2-4|.
CASSLERSILAKNIQYF
>TRBV12-3/TRBV12-4|TRBJ1-1|.
CASSRNTEAFF
>TRBV6-1|TRBJ2-5|TRBD1
CASSSLTGKETQYF
>TRBV7-2|TRBJ1-5|.
CASSYGGRDQPQHF
>TRBV7-2|TRBJ2-3|TRBD1
CASSGGTGGAADTQYF
>TRBV6-1|TRBJ1-5|.
CASSYQGPHQPQHF
>TRBV19|TRBJ1-6|.
CASSPGPNSPLHF
>TRBV6-1|TRBJ2-3|TRBD2
CASSNGLAGIADTQYF
>TRBV7-2|TRBJ2-1|TRBD2
CASSFLPGLAFYEQFF
>TRBV18|TRBJ1-4|.
CASSPYPADAEKLFF
>TRBV4-1|TRBJ1-1|.
CASSQDPAVPYTNTEAFF
>TRBV3-1|TRBJ2-1|.
CASSQAPARPYNEQFF
>TRBV2|TRBJ2-5|TRBD2
CASSELAGASGQETQYF
>TRBV29-1|TRBJ2-1|.
CSVENLYNEQFF
>TRBV20-1|TRBJ2-2|.
CSARPSPPNTGELFF